These T cell receptor beta chains were read from a single sample in a study of blood T cell repertoires in COVID-19. Clones were sequenced by immunoSEQ multiplex PCR, and TCRdb holds only the in-frame ones, with some missing. The table lists tens of thousands of clones, about 86% of them singletons. The specimen sequenced was peripheral blood. The origin of the receptors is a woman aged 70-85 years with acute or convalescent COVID-19. Both conserved end residues are part of each CDR3. Each record gives: CDR3 length, V gene, clone size, CDR3 protein. Size is stated for part of the rows, as once, few or many counts, or as a class when the clone is expanded.

19	TRBV7-9	NA	CASSGKGAQAERAQAEAFF
15	TRBV14	few	CASSQGRDYNSPLHF
12	TRBV12-3/TRBV12-4	NA	CASSYTTTEAFF
16	TRBV7-6	NA	CASSLGWDYPYNEQFF
11	TRBV10-1	many	CASSDQYEQYF
15	TRBV28	NA	CASSFRGFSSGELFF
15	TRBV5-1	once	CASKWDRGLGNTIYF
16	TRBV4-2	NA	CASSQVSQAVNTEAFF
16	TRBV27	NA	CASSSGQRLMNTEAFF
17	TRBV18	NA	CASSPDRGLSGANVLTF
15	TRBV2	NA	CASRGTSGVPYEQYF
16	TRBV27	NA	CASSPRTGVIGNTIYF
14	TRBV7-2	NA	CASSSQGGSYEQYF
15	TRBV7-3	NA	CASSRTSGKQETQYF
18	TRBV5-5	NA	CASSQTSGGTYSADTQYF
14	TRBV28	NA	CASSLFRGHYEQYF
15	TRBV28	NA	CASSFSTPGFSTQYF
17	TRBV6-2/TRBV6-3	NA	CASSPTPSLPSYNEQFF
14	TRBV27	NA	CASKLQGDYNEQFF
14	TRBV11-2	NA	CASSLDSRGTFYTF
14	TRBV2	NA	CASSKHPTGPSQYF
18	TRBV24-1	NA	CATSDGGSRDRVPYEQYF
14	TRBV18	NA	CASSPVGQTYEQYF
18	TRBV28	NA	CASSPVILVQGNTGELFF
14	TRBV5-1	NA	CASSLAGQGHGYTF
13	TRBV11-2	NA	CASRVFSTDTQYF
13	TRBV18	once	CASSPEEQVRGTF
16	TRBV5-1	NA	CASSPLAGGNTGELFF
12	TRBV11-2	NA	CASSFGQVRQYF
14	TRBV3-1/TRBV3-2	NA	CASSQGSSWNEQFF
17	TRBV7-2	NA	CASSPTSGRVVSDTQYF
13	TRBV9	NA	CASSVATDYEQYF
14	TRBV5-1	NA	CASSSHQQGVVQYF
17	TRBV7-8	NA	CASSFRDRGRGYQPQHF
16	TRBV9	NA	CASSSWDRGRGGELFF
14	TRBV19	NA	CASSTGGSYNEQFF
14	TRBV18	NA	CASLESRWRTEAFF
16	TRBV10-1	NA	CASSGFPAASTDTQYF
14	TRBV6-1	NA	CASKGGGSSYEQYF
15	TRBV28	NA	CASSFFQGAGETQYF
13	TRBV7-9	few	CASSVTGGSEAFF
14	TRBV28	NA	CASSPGAGVETQYF
17	TRBV3-1/TRBV3-2	NA	CASSQAGTGGTNEKLFF
15	TRBV3-1/TRBV3-2	NA	CASSQVADSRAEAFF
13	TRBV3-1/TRBV3-2	NA	CASSQGANQPQHF
14	TRBV9	once	CASSHTSSTDTQYF
14	TRBV6-5	NA	CASSYGTGTYEQYF
15	TRBV24-1	NA	CATSDLAGGYNEQFF